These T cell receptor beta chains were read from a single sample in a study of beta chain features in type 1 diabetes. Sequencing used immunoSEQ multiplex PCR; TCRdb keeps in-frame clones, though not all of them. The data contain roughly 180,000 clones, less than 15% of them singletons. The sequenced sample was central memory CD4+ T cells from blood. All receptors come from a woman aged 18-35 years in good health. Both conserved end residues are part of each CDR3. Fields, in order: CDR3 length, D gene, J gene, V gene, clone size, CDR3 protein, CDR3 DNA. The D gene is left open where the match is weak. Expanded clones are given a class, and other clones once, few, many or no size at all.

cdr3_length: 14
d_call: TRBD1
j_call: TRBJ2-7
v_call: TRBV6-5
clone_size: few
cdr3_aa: CASSYSTGPYEQYF
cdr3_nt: TGTGCCAGCAGTTACTCGACAGGGCCCTACGAGCAGTACTTC

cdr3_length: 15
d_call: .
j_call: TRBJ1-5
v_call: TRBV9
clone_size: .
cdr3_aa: CASSVEPNSNQPQHF
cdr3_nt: TGTGCCAGCAGCGTAGAGCCGAATAGCAATCAGCCCCAGCATTTT

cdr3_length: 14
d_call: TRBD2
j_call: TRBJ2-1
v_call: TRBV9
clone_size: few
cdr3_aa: CASSSAGGKNEQFF
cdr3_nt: TGTGCCAGCAGCTCGGCGGGAGGGAAGAATGAGCAGTTCTTC

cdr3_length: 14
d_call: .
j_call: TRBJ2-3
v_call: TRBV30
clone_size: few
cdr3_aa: CAWSQGLNTDTQYF
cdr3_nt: TGTGCCTGGAGTCAGGGGCTGAACACAGATACGCAGTATTTT

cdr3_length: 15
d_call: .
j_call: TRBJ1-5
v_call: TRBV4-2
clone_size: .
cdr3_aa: CASSPGRTGTLSQHF
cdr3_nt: TGTGCCAGCAGCCCCGGTAGAACAGGGACGTTGTCCCAGCATTTT

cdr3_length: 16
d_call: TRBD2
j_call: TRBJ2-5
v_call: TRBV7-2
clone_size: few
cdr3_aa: CASSPGTSGRGETQYF
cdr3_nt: TGTGCCAGCAGCCCGGGGACTAGCGGGAGGGGGGAGACCCAGTACTTC

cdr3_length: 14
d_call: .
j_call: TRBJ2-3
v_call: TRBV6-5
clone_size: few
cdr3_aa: CASSYVGATDTQYF
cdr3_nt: TGTGCCAGCAGTTACGTGGGAGCCACAGATACGCAGTATTTT

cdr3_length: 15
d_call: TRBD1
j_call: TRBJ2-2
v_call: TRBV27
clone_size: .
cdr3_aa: CASQHGQGNTGELFF
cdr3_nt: TGTGCCAGCCAACACGGACAGGGGAACACCGGGGAGCTGTTTTTT

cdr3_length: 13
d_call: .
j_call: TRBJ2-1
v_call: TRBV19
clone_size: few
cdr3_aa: CASSIERYNEQFF
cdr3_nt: TGTGCCAGTAGTATCGAGCGGTACAATGAGCAGTTCTTC

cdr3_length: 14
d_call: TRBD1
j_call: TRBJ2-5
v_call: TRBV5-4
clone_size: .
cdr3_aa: CASSWTGVLGTQYF
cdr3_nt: TGTGCCAGCAGCTGGACAGGGGTGCTTGGGACCCAGTACTTC

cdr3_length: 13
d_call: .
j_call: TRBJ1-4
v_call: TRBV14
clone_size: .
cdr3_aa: CASSPRVREKLFF
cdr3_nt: TGTGCCAGCAGCCCCAGGGTGCGCGAAAAACTGTTTTTT

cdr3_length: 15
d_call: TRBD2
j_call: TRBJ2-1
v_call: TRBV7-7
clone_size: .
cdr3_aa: CASSLRREDYNEQFF
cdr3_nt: TGTGCCAGCAGCTTACGGCGGGAGGACTACAATGAGCAGTTCTTC

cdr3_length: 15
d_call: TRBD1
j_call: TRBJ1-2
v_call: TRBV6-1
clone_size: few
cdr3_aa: CASSKGQPSNYGYTF
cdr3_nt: TGTGCCAGCAGCAAGGGACAGCCTTCCAACTATGGCTACACCTTC

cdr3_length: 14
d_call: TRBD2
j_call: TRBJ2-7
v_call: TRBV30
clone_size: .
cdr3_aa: CAWSIGGDLYEQYF
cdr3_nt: TGTGCCTGGAGTATTGGGGGGGACCTCTACGAGCAGTACTTC

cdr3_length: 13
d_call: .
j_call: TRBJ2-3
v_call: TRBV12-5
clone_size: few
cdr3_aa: CASGLAPDTTQYF
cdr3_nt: TGTGCTAGTGGTTTGGCCCCGGACACTACGCAGTATTTT

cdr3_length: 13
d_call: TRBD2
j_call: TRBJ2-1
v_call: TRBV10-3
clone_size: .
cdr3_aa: CATGLESYNEQFF
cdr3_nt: TGTGCCACGGGACTAGAGTCCTACAATGAGCAGTTCTTC

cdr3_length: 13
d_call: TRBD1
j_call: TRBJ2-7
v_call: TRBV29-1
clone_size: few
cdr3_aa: CSAAGQGRNEQYF
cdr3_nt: TGCAGCGCGGCGGGACAGGGTCGAAACGAGCAGTACTTC

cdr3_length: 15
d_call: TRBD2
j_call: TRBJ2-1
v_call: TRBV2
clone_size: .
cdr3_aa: CASREREVSYNEQFF
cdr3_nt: TGTGCCAGCAGGGAGCGGGAGGTCTCCTACAATGAGCAGTTCTTC

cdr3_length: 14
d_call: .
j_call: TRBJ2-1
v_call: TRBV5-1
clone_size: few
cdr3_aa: CASSFGQSIDEQFF
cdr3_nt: TGCGCCAGCAGCTTTGGACAGTCCATTGATGAGCAGTTCTTC

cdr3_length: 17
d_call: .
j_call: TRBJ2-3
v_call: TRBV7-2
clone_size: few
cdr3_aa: CASSLLGGVGGQDTQYF
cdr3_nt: TGTGCCAGCAGCTTATTAGGAGGGGTCGGGGGTCAAGATACGCAGTATTTT

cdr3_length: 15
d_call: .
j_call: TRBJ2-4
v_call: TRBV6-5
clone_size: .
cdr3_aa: CAISASAQDKNIQYF
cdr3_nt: TGTGCCATCAGTGCCTCGGCGCAGGACAAAAACATTCAGTACTTC

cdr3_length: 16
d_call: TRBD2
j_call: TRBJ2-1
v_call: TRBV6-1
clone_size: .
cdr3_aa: CASSVRGAGVYNEQFF
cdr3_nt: TGTGCCAGCAGTGTCCGAGGGGCGGGAGTATATAATGAGCAGTTCTTC

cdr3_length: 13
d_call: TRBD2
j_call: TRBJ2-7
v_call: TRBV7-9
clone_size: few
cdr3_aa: CASSLGSGSEQYF
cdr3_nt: TGTGCCAGCAGCTTAGGTAGCGGGAGCGAGCAGTACTTC

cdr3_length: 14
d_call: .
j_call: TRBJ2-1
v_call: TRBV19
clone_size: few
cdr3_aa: CASGGGSSYNEQFF
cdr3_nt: TGTGCCAGTGGTGGGGGGAGCTCCTACAATGAGCAGTTCTTC

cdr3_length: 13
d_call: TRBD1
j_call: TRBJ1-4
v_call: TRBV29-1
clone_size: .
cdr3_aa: CSVSGGNNEKLFF
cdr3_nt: TGCAGCGTTTCAGGGGGTAATAATGAAAAACTGTTTTTT

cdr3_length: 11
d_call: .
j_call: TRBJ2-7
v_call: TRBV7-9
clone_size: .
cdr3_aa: CASSREYEQYF
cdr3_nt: TGTGCCAGCAGCCGAGAATACGAGCAGTACTTC

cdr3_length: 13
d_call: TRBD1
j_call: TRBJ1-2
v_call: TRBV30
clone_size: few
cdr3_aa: CAWTSDRGSGYTF
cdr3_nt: TGTGCCTGGACCTCGGACAGGGGATCTGGCTACACCTTC

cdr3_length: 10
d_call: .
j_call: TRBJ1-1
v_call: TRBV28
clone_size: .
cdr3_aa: CASIGAGWFF
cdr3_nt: TGTGCCAGCATCGGGGCGGGGTGGTTCTTT

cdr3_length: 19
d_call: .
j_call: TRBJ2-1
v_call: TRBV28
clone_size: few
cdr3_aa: CASSLRTLRTASSYNEQFF
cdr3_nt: TGTGCCAGCAGTTTAAGGACTCTGCGGACGGCTAGCTCCTACAATGAGCAGTTCTTC

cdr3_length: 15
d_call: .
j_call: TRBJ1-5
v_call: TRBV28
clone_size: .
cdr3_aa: CASILYRVGNQPQHF
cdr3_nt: TGTGCCAGCATCTTATACCGGGTAGGCAATCAGCCCCAGCATTTT

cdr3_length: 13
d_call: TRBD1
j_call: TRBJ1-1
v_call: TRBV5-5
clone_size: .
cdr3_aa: CASSQGGRAEAFF
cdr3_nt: TGTGCCAGCAGCCAGGGGGGACGTGCTGAAGCTTTCTTT

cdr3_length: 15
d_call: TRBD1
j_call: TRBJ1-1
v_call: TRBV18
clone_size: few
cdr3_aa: CASSKDRGPYTEAFF
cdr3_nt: TGTGCCAGCTCCAAAGACAGGGGGCCGTACACTGAAGCTTTCTTT

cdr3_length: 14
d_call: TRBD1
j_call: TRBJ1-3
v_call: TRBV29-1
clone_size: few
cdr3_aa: CSVEDRAFGNTIYF
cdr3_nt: TGCAGCGTTGAGGACAGGGCCTTCGGAAACACCATATATTTT

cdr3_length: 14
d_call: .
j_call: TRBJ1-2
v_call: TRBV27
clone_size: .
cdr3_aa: CASSLLSSNYGYTF
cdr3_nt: TGTGCCAGCAGTTTATTGTCTTCCAACTATGGCTACACCTTC

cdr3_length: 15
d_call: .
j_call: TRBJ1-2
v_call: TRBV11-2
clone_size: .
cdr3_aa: CASRIGAGTYYGYTF
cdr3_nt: TGTGCCAGCAGAATCGGGGCAGGGACTTACTATGGCTACACCTTC

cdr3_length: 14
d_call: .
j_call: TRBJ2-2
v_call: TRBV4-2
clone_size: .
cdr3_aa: CASSQELNTGELFF
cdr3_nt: TGTGCCAGCAGCCAAGAACTGAACACCGGGGAGCTGTTTTTT

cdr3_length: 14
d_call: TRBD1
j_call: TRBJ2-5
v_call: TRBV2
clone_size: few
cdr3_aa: CASRLTGGVETQYF
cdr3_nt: TGTGCCAGCAGGTTGACAGGGGGTGTAGAGACCCAGTACTTC

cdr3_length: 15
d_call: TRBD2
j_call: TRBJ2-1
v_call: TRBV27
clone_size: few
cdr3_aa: CASSLSGGRAYEQFF
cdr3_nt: TGTGCCAGCAGTTTGTCTGGCGGGAGGGCCTATGAGCAGTTCTTC